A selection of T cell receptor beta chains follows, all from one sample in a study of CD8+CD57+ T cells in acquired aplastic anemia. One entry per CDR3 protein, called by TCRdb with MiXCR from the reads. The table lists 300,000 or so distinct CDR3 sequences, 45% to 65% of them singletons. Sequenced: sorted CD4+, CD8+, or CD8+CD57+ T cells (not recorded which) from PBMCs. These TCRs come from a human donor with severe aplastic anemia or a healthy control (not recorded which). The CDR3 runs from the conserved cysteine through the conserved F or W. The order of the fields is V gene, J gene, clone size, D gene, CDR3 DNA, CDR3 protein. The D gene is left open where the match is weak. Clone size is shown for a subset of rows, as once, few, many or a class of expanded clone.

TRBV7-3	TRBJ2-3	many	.	TGTGCCAGCAGCTTAAGGGTCGGTGGCACAGATACGCAGTATTTT	CASSLRVGGTDTQYF
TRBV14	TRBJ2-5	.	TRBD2	TGTGCCAGCAGCCCTAGCGGGGGGGCGGGGGAGACCCAGTACTTC	CASSPSGGAGETQYF
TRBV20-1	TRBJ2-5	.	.	TGCATTGCTAGCTACGGGCAAGAGACCCAGTACTTC	CIASYGQETQYF
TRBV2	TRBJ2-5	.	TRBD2	TGTGCCAGCAGTAAGGGACTAGCGGGAGAGACCCAGTACTTC	CASSKGLAGETQYF
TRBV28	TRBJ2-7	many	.	TGTGCCAGCAGTTTCGGGCCGGCTACTCCCTACGAGCAGTACTTC	CASSFGPATPYEQYF
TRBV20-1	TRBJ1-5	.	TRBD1	TGCAGTGCACCAGGGACAGGGGTGGATCAGCCCCAGCATTTT	CSAPGTGVDQPQHF
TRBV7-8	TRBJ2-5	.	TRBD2	TGTGCCGGCAGTCCGGGGGGCCTAGCGGGGGGGCCGAGAGAGACCCAGTACTTC	CAGSPGGLAGGPRETQYF
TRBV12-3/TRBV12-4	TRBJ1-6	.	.	TGTGCCAGCTGCCCCCAGGCGGGGGTTTATAATTCACCCCTCCACTTT	CASCPQAGVYNSPLHF
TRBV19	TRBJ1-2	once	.	TGTGCCAGTAACCCAATCGGCCCCCAGGGCGGCTACACCTTC	CASNPIGPQGGYTF
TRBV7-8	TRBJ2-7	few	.	TGTGCCAGCAGCTTATTCCCGGGTTCCTACGAGCAGTACTTC	CASSLFPGSYEQYF
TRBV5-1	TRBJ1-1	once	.	TGCGCCAGCAGCTCGCAGGGTTCTGAAGCTTTCTTT	CASSSQGSEAFF
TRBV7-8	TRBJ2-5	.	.	TGTGCCAGCAGCTCCCATGGGGACAACCAAGAGACCCAGTACTTC	CASSSHGDNQETQYF
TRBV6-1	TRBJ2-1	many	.	TGTGCCAGCGTTATGTCCTTCGGCTACAATGAGCAGTTCTTC	CASVMSFGYNEQFF
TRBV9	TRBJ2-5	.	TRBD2	TGTGCCAGCAGCGTAGAGGGGACTAGCGGGGCGGAGACCCAGTACTTC	CASSVEGTSGAETQYF
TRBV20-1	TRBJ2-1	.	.	TGCAGTGCTAGAGCCGGGACGGGCCCCTACAATGAGCAGTCCTTC	CSARAGTGPYNEQSF
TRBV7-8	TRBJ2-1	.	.	TGTGCCAGCAGCTTAATTTCGTCAGGGGGGCATGAGCAGTTCTTC	CASSLISSGGHEQFF
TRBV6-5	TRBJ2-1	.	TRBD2	TGTGCCAGCAGTTCCCGGACTAGCTTCCATACCTACAATGAGCAGTTCTTC	CASSSRTSFHTYNEQFF
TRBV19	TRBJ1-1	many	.	TGTGCCAGTAGTATGAAGGGAGACACTGAAGCTTTCTTT	CASSMKGDTEAFF
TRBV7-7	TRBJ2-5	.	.	TGTGCTAGCAGCTTAGTTGGGAACCCCCAAGAGACCCAGTACTTC	CASSLVGNPQETQYF
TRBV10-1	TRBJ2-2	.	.	TGCGCCAGCAGTGACCGGTGGGGTACCGGGGAGCTGTTTTTT	CASSDRWGTGELFF
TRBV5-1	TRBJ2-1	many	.	TGCGCCAGCAGCTGGGGGGCGGCTAATGAGCAGTTCTTC	CASSWGAANEQFF